The next 11 T cell receptor beta chains were all read from a single sample in a study of shared clonotypes between healthy human individuals (dated by TCRdb to between 2020 and 2021). Receptors were amplified or captured by the immunoSEQ multiplex PCR assay. Held by TCRdb, this immuneACCESS table contains in-frame sequences only and omits some clones. Under half of the omission traces to an unresolved V gene where checked; the cause of the rest is unknown. The sample table lists some 2,000,000 clones, around 95% of them with a count of one. The leading ten clones occupy roughly 0.13% of the sample. Source material: naive CD4+ T cells sorted from blood. The intended sense of this specimen's cell subset or site label: CD45RA+ positively selected. The source of these receptors is a man in his late teens or twenties in good health.

This sequence joins TRBV7-2 and TRBJ1-2; no firm D call. The germline V gene has CDR1 SGHTA and CDR2 FQGNSA. The CDR3 spans 14 residues. V lost 0 bases and J lost 4, with 9 bases in between. CDR3 DNA sequence: TGTGCCAGCAGCTTAGCGGGGAGTTTCTATGGCTACACCTTC. This translates into CASSLAGSFYGYTF.

V usage is TRBV18 and J usage is TRBJ2-2; D unclear. The V end lost 4 bases, the J end lost 2 bases, and 8 bases lay between the germline ends. The CDR3 contains 14 residues. CDR1 KGHSH and CDR2 LQKENI come from the germline V gene. The chain's CDR3 is CASSRGPNTGELFF. The CDR3 DNA follows: TGTGCCAGCTCACGAGGACCTAACACCGGGGAGCTGTTTTTT.

This chain connects TRBV27 to TRBJ1-1; TRBD1 is a possible D gene (6 bases). Germline CDR1 MNHEY, CDR2 SMNVEV (reference sequence). The V and J ends lost 6 bases and 0 bases respectively, with 14 bases between them. The CDR3 has 15 amino acids. The CDR3 sequence is CASRGGGSMNTEAFF. The CDR3 coding sequence is TGTGCCAGCAGAGGGGGGGGGTCCATGAACACTGAAGCTTTCTTT.

The chain couples TRBV7-3 to TRBJ2-1; 9 bases match TRBD2. V lost 1 base and J lost 4; bases outside the gene matches: 2. CDR3 length: 15 residues. Per germline, CDR1 SGHTA and CDR2 FQGTGA. DNA for the CDR3: TGTGCCAGCAGCTTAAGCGCGGGAGGGTACAATGAGCAGTTCTTC. This sequence encodes CASSLSAGGYNEQFF.

The CDR3 bases are TGCGCCAGCAGTCCGGGACCCACAGGCAATCAGCCCCAGCATTTT. This sequence encodes CASSPGPTGNQPQHF. The chain recombines TRBV4-1 with TRBJ1-5, with a possible D match to TRBD1 (5 bases). The germline V gene has CDR1 MGHRA and CDR2 YSYEKL. The CDR3 runs 15 residues. The ends were cut back, 6 bases at V and 2 bases at J, with 14 bases in the middle.

The chain has TRBV19 and TRBJ2-7, with D tentatively TRBD1 (5 bases). Germline V gene data show CDR1 as LNHDA and CDR2 as SQIVND (reference sequence). This CDR3 has 15 residues. V lost 3 bases, J lost 5 bases, and 17 bases lay in between. Here the CDR3 reads CASSIVAGLRNEQYF. CDR3 nucleotide sequence: TGTGCCAGTAGTATCGTGGCAGGGCTACGGAACGAGCAGTACTTC.

The V and J genes are TRBV12-5 and TRBJ2-7, with 13 bases aligning to TRBD2. Germline assignment: CDR1 LGHNT and CDR2 FRNRAP. This CDR3 contains 17 residues. V lost 1 base to trimming and J lost 5 bases; unmatched junction nucleotides: 8. DNA of the CDR3: TGTGCTAGTGGTTTGGAGGGACTAGCGGGAAAGTCCCACGAGCAGTACTTC. Translated: CASGLEGLAGKSHEQYF.

V usage is TRBV4-1 and J usage is TRBJ1-1; D possibly corresponds to TRBD1 (5 bases). The CDR3 is 16 residues long. Germline CDR1 and CDR2: MGHRA and YSYEKL. Trimming removed 1 base from V and 1 base from J, with 13 bases in between. CDR3 region: CASSQAPSTANTEAFF. CDR3 DNA sequence: TGCGCCAGCAGCCAAGCCCCCTCGACAGCGAACACTGAAGCTTTCTTT.

The chain is built from TRBV11-2 and TRBJ2-5; D not certain. The CDR3 is made up of 15 amino acids. V shed 3 bases and J shed 2 bases, with 13 bases lying between them. Germline V gene sequence: CDR1 SGHAT, CDR2 FQNNGV. The CDR3 loop reads CASSFSAVGQETQYF. CDR3 sequence (DNA): TGTGCCAGCAGCTTTTCTGCGGTCGGGCAAGAGACCCAGTACTTC.

The chain links TRBV7-9 to TRBJ1-4, with unresolved D. The CDR3 has 14 amino acids. CDR1 and CDR2 from the germline V gene are SEHNR and FQNEAQ (reference sequence). The V end lost 5 bases, the J end lost 3 bases, and 10 bases lay between the germline ends. The DNA of the CDR3 is TGTGCCAGCAGCCCGGACGGACCTAATGAAAAACTGTTTTTT. Residues: CASSPDGPNEKLFF.

The chain is built from TRBV6-6 and TRBJ1-3; no definite D call. The CDR3 totals 15 residues. Germline-derived CDR1 and CDR2 are MNHNY and SVGAGI (reference sequence). V lost 2 bases and J lost 0, with 8 bases in between. DNA for the CDR3: TGTGCCAGCAGTTACACGACGGTCTCTGGAAACACCATATATTTT. Residues: CASSYTTVSGNTIYF.